Following are 7 T cell receptor beta chains from one sample sequenced in a study of identical twins. TCRdb reprocessed the 5' RACE reads with MiXCR, giving one entry per CDR3 protein. The sample holds about 920,000 distinct CDR3 sequences; about 12% are singletons and the top ten take 1.5% to 2%. A further study also used this sample, focusing on yellow fever vaccine responses in identical twins.

The sequencing sample was made of PBMCs. These receptors came from a woman aged 18-29 years in good health.

This clonotype was found a few times. The chain uses TRBV7-9 and TRBJ2-1; a weak D match, TRBD1 (5 bases). With 2 bases removed from V and 4 bases from J, the gap between germline ends came to 12 bases. Germline CDR1 reads SEHNR; CDR2 reads FQNEAQ (reference sequence). The CDR3 runs 15 residues. The CDR3 DNA reads as TGTGCCAGCAGCTTACAGGGATCCCCATACAATGAGCAGTTCTTC. This encodes CASSLQGSPYNEQFF.

This clonotype appeared a few times. The V and J genes are TRBV12-3 or TRBV12-4 and TRBJ2-1; 13 bases map to TRBD2. The J segment lost 15 bases and the V segment lost 6 bases, leaving 11 bases of the junction unmatched. This CDR3 is built from 14 residues. CDR3 coding DNA: TGTGCCAGCAGCGGGACTAGCGGGGCGGTGTATCCGTTCTTC. Its translation is CASSGTSGAVYPFF.

This clonotype has more than one count but fewer than ten. V usage is TRBV5-1 and J usage is TRBJ2-1; 8 positions agree with TRBD1. CDR3 size: 16 residues. The V gene end was trimmed by 0 bases and the J gene end by 4 bases; junction bases not matched to a gene: 6. Germline CDR1 and CDR2: SGHRS and YFSETQ. The CDR3 protein is CASSLAGDRSYNEQFF. The CDR3 DNA follows: TGCGCCAGCAGCTTGGCCGGGGACAGGAGTTACAATGAGCAGTTCTTC. The variable domain in full, with the rest retrieved from reference TRBV5-1 and TRBJ2-1, is KAGVTQTPRYLIKTRGQQVTLSCSPISGHRSVSWYQQTPGQGLQFLFEYFSETQRNKGNFPGRFSGRQFSNSRSEMNVSTLELGDSALYLCASSLAGDRSYNEQFFGPGTRLTVL.

There are a few counts of this clonotype. The gene calls are TRBV6-5 and TRBJ2-5, with a possible D match to TRBD2 (7 bases). In germline, CDR1 is MNHEY, CDR2 SVGAGI. The CDR3 sequence is 14 residues long. The V and J ends lost 3 bases and 4 bases respectively, with 12 bases between them. The CDR3 nucleotides are TGTGCCAGCAGTTATAGGGGGGGGTTAGAGACCCAGTACTTC. Its protein is CASSYRGGLETQYF.

The sample holds a few counts of this clonotype. The gene calls are TRBV4-1 and TRBJ1-3, with D unresolved. The ends were cut back, 1 base at V and 0 bases at J, with 13 bases in the middle. The CDR3 sequence is 17 residues long. Germline CDR1 MGHRA, CDR2 YSYEKL. The CDR3 here is CASSQANSITSGNTIYF. The CDR3 DNA follows: TGCGCCAGCAGCCAAGCCAACAGCATAACCTCTGGAAACACCATATATTTT.

The table lists this clonotype with a few counts. This sequence joins TRBV28 and TRBJ2-5, with 8 bases matching TRBD1. V lost 1 base, J lost 1 base, and 5 bases stayed unmatched. The CDR3 extends over 16 amino acids. The V gene's germline CDR1 is MDHEN and CDR2 SYDVKM. The CDR3 region has the DNA TGTGCCAGCAGTTTATTAAACAGGGGGTCCCAAGAGACCCAGTACTTC. Its translation: CASSLLNRGSQETQYF.

This clonotype appeared a few times. The chain links TRBV12-3 or TRBV12-4 to TRBJ2-1; tentatively, D is TRBD2 (6 bases). The CDR3 is 17 amino acids. The V and J ends lost 3 bases and 9 bases respectively, with 24 bases between them. CDR3 DNA sequence: TGTGCCAGCAGTTTCGCCCGGGGAGAGCGACTAGGCGGTGAGCAGTTCTTC. Translating gives CASSFARGERLGGEQFF.